Presented here are 32 T cell receptor beta chains from one specimen sequenced in a study of T-cell memory formation after mild COVID-19. TCRdb reprocessed the 5' RACE reads with MiXCR, giving one entry per CDR3 protein. There are about 290,000 distinct CDR3 sequences in the sample; approximately 15% occur only once, and 22% lies in the top ten. Specimen: PBMCs or a T cell subset sorted from them (not recorded which). These receptors came from a man younger than 35 who had mild COVID-19 (a few samples of this study predate the infection). Cell type and time point are not known.

This clonotype came up a few times. This sequence joins TRBV9 and TRBJ2-3; a possible D gene is TRBD2 (6 bases). This CDR3 spans 15 amino acids. Germline CDR1 and CDR2: SGDLS and YYNGEE. Between the trimmed V and J ends, which lost 2 bases and 0 bases, there was a span of 10 bases. The DNA for the CDR3 is TGTGCCAGCAGCGTTGACGGGGGTAGCACAGATACGCAGTATTTT. Amino acids: CASSVDGGSTDTQYF.

This clonotype showed up many times. This chain links TRBV20-1 with TRBJ1-3; D is undetermined. This CDR3 comprises 15 residues. Germline CDR1 DFQATT, CDR2 SNEGSKA (reference sequence). V lost 6 bases and J 4 bases, leaving 19 bases between the germline ends. The CDR3 bases are TGCAGTGCCCTTCCTCCAGGCTCGCGAGGAAACACCATATATTTT. Its translation is CSALPPGSRGNTIYF.

The chain uses TRBV2 and TRBJ2-1, with 8 bases that match TRBD1. Germline values: CDR1 SNHLY, CDR2 FYNNEI. The CDR3 is 11 amino acids. In DNA, the CDR3 is TGTGCAATACAGGGGGAAGATGAGCAGTTCTTC. This gives the protein CAIQGEDEQFF.

This clonotype was picked up many times. The chain has TRBV7-9 and TRBJ2-7; D gene ambiguous. The V end was cut by 1 base, the J end by 5 bases, with 6 bases between. Germline CDR1 is SEHNR and CDR2 is FQNEAQ (reference sequence). This CDR3 comprises 12 residues. Here the CDR3 reads CASSLVGNEQYV. In DNA, the CDR3 is TGTGCCAGCAGCTTAGTGGGTAACGAGCAGTACGTC.

The sample holds a few counts of this clonotype. The V and J genes are TRBV12-3 or TRBV12-4 and TRBJ2-3; 7 nucleotides align to TRBD1. This CDR3 has 14 residues. V shed 6 bases, J shed 3 bases, and the junction held 6 bases outside the gene matches. CDR3 protein: CASSPGQVTDTQYF. The CDR3 DNA reads TGTGCCAGCAGCCCCGGACAGGTTACAGATACGCAGTATTTT.

The rearrangement links TRBV9 to TRBJ2-2; D is possibly TRBD1 (6 bases). The CDR3 covers 16 residues. V shed 0 bases and J shed 2 bases, with 11 bases lying between them. In germline, CDR1 is SGDLS, CDR2 YYNGEE. In nucleotides, the CDR3 is TGTGCCAGCAGCGTAGGTGGGACACAAAACACCGGGGAGCTGTTTTTT. It yields the protein CASSVGGTQNTGELFF.

In this sample, this clonotype turned up a few times. The chain is built from TRBV20-1 and TRBJ1-2, with D possibly matching TRBD1 (5 bases). The V end was cut by 0 bases, the J end by 5 bases, with 13 bases between. The CDR3 runs 14 residues. CDR1 is DFQATT, CDR2 SNEGSKA, per germline (reference sequence). The CDR3 spells CSARDRRGTYGYTF. In nucleotides, the CDR3 is TGCAGTGCTAGAGATAGGAGGGGCACTTATGGCTACACCTTC.

This clonotype was seen repeatedly, ten times or more. The gene calls are TRBV4-2 and TRBJ2-5; 7 bases agree with TRBD2. The CDR3 has 17 residues. Unmatched junction bases numbered 17, after V lost 0 bases and J lost 10 bases. CDR1 is LGHNA and CDR2 is YNFKEQ in the germline V gene. CDR3 in DNA: TGTGCCAGCAGCCAAGATTTTGGCGGGGGTCCCCGGGGGAGCCAGTACTTC. Residues: CASSQDFGGGPRGSQYF.

This clonotype has just a few counts. The chain is built from TRBV6-2 or TRBV6-3 and TRBJ2-1, with D possibly TRBD2 on 6 matching bases. This CDR3 is 15 amino acids long. The V gene lost 7 bases and the J gene lost 0 bases, with 13 bases spanning the gap. The germline CDR1 and CDR2 sequences are MNHEY and SVGEGT. CDR3 sequence (DNA): TGTGCCAGCACCGAGGACGGGAGCTCCTACAATGAGCAGTTCTTC. Amino acids: CASTEDGSSYNEQFF.

There are a few counts of this clonotype. The chain couples TRBV11-3 to TRBJ2-1; TRBD1 matches at 10 bases. Germline CDR1 is SGHNT and CDR2 is YENEEA. This CDR3 region has 14 residues. With 5 bases clipped from V and 8 bases from J, the junction kept 6 bases outside the gene matches. The CDR3 sequence: CASSDRDRGDEQFF. As DNA, the CDR3 is TGTGCCAGCAGCGACCGGGACAGGGGTGATGAGCAGTTCTTC.

The chain joins TRBV18 to TRBJ2-5; D possibly uses TRBD1 or TRBD2 (5 bases each). The CDR3 runs to 15 residues. V was shortened by 6 bases and J by 2 bases, with 16 bases between the two germline ends. Germline V gene sequence: CDR1 KGHSH, CDR2 LQKENI. The CDR3, as DNA: TGTGCCAGCTCGCTGCTTTTCGGGGCTCAAGAGACCCAGTACTTC. This translates into CASSLLFGAQETQYF. Together with reference TRBV18 and TRBJ2-5, the CDR3 gives the full variable domain: NAGVMQNPRHLVRRRGQEARLRCSPMKGHSHVYWYRQLPEEGLKFMVYLQKENIIDESGMPKERFSAEFPKEGPSILRIQQVVRGDSAAYFCASSLLFGAQETQYFGPGTRLLVL.

The V gene is TRBV12-3 or TRBV12-4, the J gene TRBJ2-1; a weak D match, TRBD1 (6 bases). The CDR3 length is 15 residues. V lost 2 bases and J lost 2, with 10 bases in between. DNA of the CDR3: TGTGCCAGCAGTTTACAGGGGCCCCCCTACAATGAGCAGTTCTTC. It codes for CASSLQGPPYNEQFF.

This clonotype occurred a few times. The rearrangement joins TRBV5-1 to TRBJ2-7; 9 nucleotides agree with TRBD2. V lost 4 bases, J lost 0 bases, and 5 bases stayed unmatched. Germline V gene sequence: CDR1 SGHRS, CDR2 YFSETQ. The CDR3 totals 15 residues. CDR3 sequence (DNA): TGCGCCAGCAGCGCAAGCGGGGGGTACTCCTACGAGCAGTACTTC. This encodes CASSASGGYSYEQYF.

This clonotype showed up just a few times. J is TRBJ2-2 and V is TRBV6-6, with D perhaps being TRBD1 or TRBD2 (5 bases each). The CDR3 totals 15 residues. Trimming cost V 9 bases and J 7 bases, with 21 bases left between them. Germline V CDR1 and CDR2: MNHNY, SVGAGI (reference sequence). The CDR3 loop is CASRRRQGSIGELFF. CDR3 DNA: TGTGCCAGTCGGAGGAGGCAGGGATCCATCGGGGAGCTGTTTTTT.

V and J are TRBV9 and TRBJ2-3, with a possible D match to TRBD1 (5 bases). Per germline, CDR1 SGDLS and CDR2 YYNGEE. The CDR3 extends over 13 amino acids. The V and J ends lost 0 bases and 7 bases respectively, with 9 bases between them. The chain's CDR3 is CASSVGRGYTQYF. The CDR3 coding sequence is TGTGCCAGCAGCGTAGGAAGGGGCTATACGCAGTATTTT.

This chain joins TRBV2 and TRBJ1-5; 9 positions agree with TRBD1. The CDR3 has 14 residues. The V gene's germline CDR1 is SNHLY and CDR2 FYNNEI. Trimming cost V 6 bases and J 5 bases; bases outside gene matches: 5. DNA for the CDR3: TGTGCCAGCAGCGAGGACAGGGGAGATCAGCCCCAGCATTTT. It encodes CASSEDRGDQPQHF.

The V call is TRBV28, the J call TRBJ1-1; a weak D match, TRBD1 (6 bases). This CDR3 comprises 15 residues. Germline-derived CDR1 and CDR2 are MDHEN and SYDVKM. V gave up 6 bases and J gave up 0 bases, with 14 bases separating them. The CDR3 sequence is CASRPDSSMNTEAFF. CDR3 bases: TGTGCCAGCAGACCGGACAGCTCGATGAACACTGAAGCTTTCTTT.

This clonotype showed up just a few times. The chain has TRBV7-2 and TRBJ1-1; D is undetermined. Germline CDR1 SGHTA, CDR2 FQGNSA. The CDR3 has 15 amino acids. V lost 3 bases, J lost 5 bases, and 16 bases lay in between. The CDR3 loop is CASSFSSAVGTEAFF. The CDR3 DNA reads as TGTGCCAGCAGCTTCAGCAGCGCGGTAGGGACTGAAGCTTTCTTT.

This clonotype was recorded many times. The rearrangement uses TRBV4-2 and TRBJ1-3; 7 bases line up with TRBD1. The J segment lost 0 bases and the V segment lost 3 bases, leaving 5 bases of the junction unmatched. The germline V gene encodes CDR1 LGHNA and CDR2 YNFKEQ. The CDR3 is 16 amino acids. CDR3 sequence reads: CASSHRDSPSGNTIYF. For the CDR3, the DNA is TGTGCCAGCAGCCACCGGGACAGCCCCTCTGGAAACACCATATATTTT.

The chain employs TRBV9 and TRBJ2-2; no firm D call. This CDR3 is built from 14 residues. The V end was cut by 3 bases, the J end by 7 bases, with 13 bases between. Germline-derived CDR1 and CDR2 are SGDLS and YYNGEE. The CDR3 DNA sequence: TGTGCCAGCAGCGCCATCATGGCCCGCGGGGAGCTGTTTTTT. Encoded protein: CASSAIMARGELFF.

The chain links TRBV12-3 or TRBV12-4 to TRBJ1-5; the D gene is possibly TRBD1 (6 bases). With 5 bases removed from V and 4 bases from J, the gap between germline ends came to 18 bases. CDR3 length equals 16 residues. The CDR3 DNA follows: TGTGCCAGCAGTCCGAGGATAGCAGGGGAAAATCAGCCCCAGCATTTT. Its translation: CASSPRIAGENQPQHF.

This clonotype was seen more than once but under ten times. Here the CDR3 DNA reads TGTGCCAGCAGCTCATGGAGAGGGCAGGCTAAGAGCTACGAGCAGTACTTC. This encodes CASSSWRGQAKSYEQYF. The rearrangement links TRBV7-9 to TRBJ2-7, with D perhaps TRBD2 (5 bases). Trimming removed 4 bases from V and 3 bases from J, with 22 bases in between. CDR1 SEHNR and CDR2 FQNEAQ come from the germline V gene (reference sequence). The CDR3 covers 17 residues.

The rearrangement links TRBV5-1 to TRBJ1-5; possibly TRBD1 for D (6 bases). CDR3 size: 14 residues. Trimming removed 4 bases at V and 0 bases at J, with 8 bases between. The germline V gene has CDR1 SGHRS and CDR2 YFSETQ. In DNA form, the CDR3 reads TGCGCCAGCAGCCAGGACAGTAGCAATCAGCCCCAGCATTTT. Encoded protein: CASSQDSSNQPQHF.

This clonotype was observed a handful of times. The CDR3 protein is CASSLQGGNTIYF. For the CDR3, the DNA is TGTGCCAGCAGCTTACAGGGTGGAAACACCATATATTTT. This chain links TRBV7-2 with TRBJ1-3, with D maybe TRBD1 (5 bases). The germline V and J ends were trimmed by 2 bases and 3 bases, with 5 bases remaining between them. Germline assignment: CDR1 SGHTA and CDR2 FQGNSA. The CDR3 totals 13 residues.

This clonotype was picked up a small number of times. The chain couples TRBV12-3 or TRBV12-4 to TRBJ2-7; perhaps TRBD1 as D (5 bases). Trimming shortened V by 3 bases and J by 2 bases, and 14 bases separated the two germline ends. This CDR3 contains 15 residues. The CDR3 coding sequence is TGTGCCAGCAGTTTCCGGAGAGACAGAGCCTACGAGCAGTACTTC. This translates into CASSFRRDRAYEQYF.

This clonotype was seen more than once but under ten times. V and J are TRBV11-2 and TRBJ2-1, with a weak D call TRBD1 (5 bases). The germline gives CDR1 SGHAT, CDR2 FQNNGV. V was pared by 5 bases and J by 8 bases, with 10 bases between. The length of the CDR3 is 12 residues. The CDR3 protein is CASSQGSYEQFF. DNA of the CDR3: TGTGCCAGCAGCCAGGGAAGTTATGAGCAGTTCTTC.

The genes are TRBV6-6 and TRBJ1-2, with D perhaps TRBD1 (6 bases). V lost 4 bases and J lost 0, with 9 bases in between. The CDR3 extends over 14 amino acids. Looked up from germline, CDR1 is MNHNY and CDR2 is SVGAGI (reference sequence). CDR3 loop: CASSSGTSNYGYTF. For the CDR3, the DNA is TGTGCCAGCAGTTCCGGGACATCTAACTATGGCTACACCTTC.

V and J are TRBV9 and TRBJ2-4; tentative D call: TRBD2 (5 bases). V lost 0 bases and J lost 5, with 9 bases in between. This CDR3 is built from 14 residues. The germline gives CDR1 SGDLS, CDR2 YYNGEE. CDR3 protein: CASSVGGFENIQYF. CDR3 sequence (DNA): TGTGCCAGCAGCGTAGGAGGGTTCGAAAACATTCAGTACTTC.

The chain uses TRBV6-1 and TRBJ2-7; no reliable D call. CDR1 and CDR2 from the germline V gene are MNHNS and SASEGT. The ends were cut back, 4 bases at V and 7 bases at J, with 14 bases in the middle. The CDR3 has 13 residues. The CDR3 sequence is CASSALNIGEQYV. CDR3 DNA: TGTGCCAGCAGTGCTCTGAATATAGGGGAGCAGTACGTC.

The V and J genes are TRBV6-1 and TRBJ2-7, with 7 bases aligning to TRBD1. CDR3 size: 15 residues. The trim removed 6 bases at V and 0 bases at J, leaving 8 bases unmatched. Germline assignment: CDR1 MNHNS and CDR2 SASEGT. The CDR3 spells CASSFSGTASYEQYV. CDR3 nucleotide sequence: TGTGCCAGCAGCTTCTCGGGGACAGCCTCCTACGAGCAGTACGTC.

The chain is built from TRBV10-3 and TRBJ1-1; 7 bases agree with TRBD1. This CDR3 is built from 13 residues. Germline lookup yields CDR1 ENHRY and CDR2 SYGVKD. With 7 bases clipped from V and 2 bases from J, the junction kept 4 bases outside the gene matches. CDR3 bases: TGTGCCATCAACAACAGGGGTAACACTGAAGCTTTCTTT. It codes for CAINNRGNTEAFF.

The chain combines TRBV7-2 with TRBJ2-1; 8 bases align to TRBD2. The CDR3 covers 18 residues. V was pared by 5 bases and J by 5 bases, with 17 bases of the junction left unmatched. Germline loops: CDR1 SGHTA, CDR2 FQGNSA. CDR3 loop: CASSDGLRGALLNNEQFF. CDR3 DNA sequence: TGTGCCAGCAGCGATGGTTTGCGGGGGGCCCTTTTAAACAATGAGCAGTTCTTC.